This T cell receptor beta chain was captured by sequencing in a study of blood T cell repertoires in COVID-19. Looking at the study overall: Sample material is recorded as cDNA or gDNA derived from T cells, B-cell-depleted T cells, or PBMCs.

Per the authors' pipeline: It was from reference gene primer amplification that nucleated cell counts were estimated. TCRdb's table, derived via immunoSEQ multiplex PCR, lists solely in-frame clones and lacks some. V, J and clone size derive from that table, while D and trimming were established from the DNA sequence. In the table there are 100,000 to 150,000 clones, around 74% of which are singletons. The sample was peripheral blood. The receptor's source is a man older than 75 with COVID-19, enrolled during active disease.

The CDR3 reads CSGAREGETQYF. DNA for the CDR3: TGCAGCGGTGCCCGGGAGGGCGAGACCCAGTACTTC. The rearrangement joins TRBV29-1 to TRBJ2-5; 8 bases map to TRBD2. The CDR3 is made up of 12 amino acids. The trim removed 7 bases at V and 5 bases at J, leaving 6 bases unmatched. CDR1 SQVTM and CDR2 ANQGSEA come from the germline V gene.